The clone carrying this T cell receptor (beta chain) was detected ten times or more. Time point: newly diagnosed GD, antithyroid drugs for less than 3 months. RNA from PBMCs was the source of the TCR library. The data belong to a study of regulatory T cells in long-lasting Graves disease. iRepertoire HTBI primers and Arm-PCR of CDR3 regions built TCR beta libraries. TCRdb independently ran MiXCR on the multiplex PCR reads; one entry per CDR3 protein. The table records about 470,000 distinct CDR3 sequences, 15% to 20% of them present only once. The sample was also linked to a second study, of T cells in Graves' hyperthyroidism and ophthalmopathy. That work contributes: The study defined stable Graves' hyperthyroidism as no ophthalmopathy progression within 18 months.

The specimen was peripheral blood mononuclear cells (PBMCs), collected at new diagnosis, from a patient treated with antithyroid drugs. The clonotype originates from a man aged 35-49 years with Graves disease.

The CDR3 DNA reads TGTGCCAGCAGTGGGACATCACTTAACTATGGCTACACCTTC. This translates into CASSGTSLNYGYTF. This rearrangement joins TRBV12-3 or TRBV12-4 to TRBJ1-2, with D tentatively TRBD1 (6 bases). V was clipped by 5 bases and J by 1 base, with 11 bases between them. The CDR3 length is 14 residues.